This is a list of T cell receptor beta chains from one sample in a study of cytomegalovirus exposure and HLA in healthy donors. The protocol was immunoSEQ multiplex PCR, while the TCRdb copy is restricted to in-frame clones and leaves out a portion. Of fewer than 250,000 clones in the sample, about 87% were seen once. What was sequenced was PBMCs. These receptors were collected from a woman between 18 and 30 years old in good health and CMV-seronegative. Both conserved end residues are part of each CDR3. Size is stated for part of the rows, as once, few or many counts, or as a class when the clone is expanded.

size: few; J: TRBJ1-2; V: TRBV28; CDR3: CASSRGYGYTF
size: .; J: TRBJ1-4; V: TRBV18; CDR3: CASSPWGDEKLFF
size: .; J: TRBJ2-7; V: TRBV9; CDR3: CASSVGTSGNYEQYF
size: .; J: TRBJ1-5; V: TRBV20-1; CDR3: CSAPGNQPQHF
size: .; J: TRBJ1-3; V: TRBV28; CDR3: CASYSVHYSGNTIYF
size: .; J: TRBJ2-5; V: TRBV10-3; CDR3: CAISESSMETQYF
size: .; J: TRBJ1-6; V: TRBV2; CDR3: CASTVRETLHF
size: .; J: TRBJ1-4; V: TRBV25-1; CDR3: CASSDPSGWANEKLFF
size: .; J: TRBJ1-5; V: TRBV27; CDR3: CASSLLSTGQPQHF
size: .; J: TRBJ2-6; V: TRBV25-1; CDR3: CASSADRGTGANVLTF
size: .; J: TRBJ2-3; V: TRBV29-1; CDR3: CSVGRQGPTDTQYF
size: .; J: TRBJ2-7; V: TRBV7-9; CDR3: CASSQPQGASYEQYF
size: .; J: TRBJ1-1; V: TRBV7-3; CDR3: CASSPVGRNTEAFF
size: .; J: TRBJ1-1; V: TRBV6-1; CDR3: CASSVHGSSEAFF
size: .; J: TRBJ2-1; V: TRBV9; CDR3: CASSVGKEINEQFF
size: .; J: TRBJ2-7; V: TRBV5-8; CDR3: CASSLGFWDRSEQYF
size: .; J: TRBJ2-1; V: TRBV11-2; CDR3: CASRGLAESSYNEQFF
size: .; J: TRBJ2-1; V: TRBV4-3; CDR3: CASSPGRTRNEQFF
size: .; J: .; V: TRBV9; CDR3: CASAPGLAPEQYF
size: .; J: TRBJ2-7; V: TRBV18; CDR3: CASSPSSSGGSQSSYEQYF
size: .; J: TRBJ1-3; V: TRBV4-1; CDR3: CASSRDARVGRGNTIYF
size: .; J: TRBJ2-7; V: TRBV11-3; CDR3: CASSPRLDRDEQYF
size: .; J: TRBJ2-1; V: TRBV29-1; CDR3: CSVDGLADYNEQFF
size: .; J: TRBJ2-1; V: TRBV7-8; CDR3: CASSLGLSEQFF
size: once; J: TRBJ1-4; V: TRBV7-9; CDR3: CASSSGQHNEKLFF
size: medium-sized; J: TRBJ1-4; V: TRBV6-1; CDR3: CASIRTGGGEKLFF
size: .; J: TRBJ2-7; V: TRBV6-1; CDR3: CASIYSYEQYF
size: .; J: TRBJ1-5; V: TRBV29-1; CDR3: CSVETQGNQPQHF
size: .; J: TRBJ1-2; V: TRBV6-6; CDR3: CASSAELSYGYTF
size: .; J: TRBJ2-1; V: TRBV6-1; CDR3: CASSEAPGTVSYNEQFF
size: .; J: TRBJ1-1; V: TRBV6-5; CDR3: CASSRLQGNTEAFF
size: .; J: TRBJ2-2; V: TRBV11-1; CDR3: CASSNGVGTGELFF
size: .; J: TRBJ2-7; V: TRBV5-1; CDR3: CASSSTGTSAEQYF
size: .; J: TRBJ2-7; V: TRBV6-1; CDR3: CASRDPGLAGDEQYF
size: .; J: TRBJ1-3; V: TRBV5-6; CDR3: CASSLGYDGTGATIYF
size: once; J: TRBJ1-1; V: TRBV4-1; CDR3: CASSQLTGGGGTEAFF
size: .; J: TRBJ1-5; V: TRBV18; CDR3: CASSLTGADQPQHF
size: .; J: TRBJ1-1; V: TRBV27; CDR3: CASSPTGIKEAFF
size: .; J: TRBJ2-7; V: TRBV28; CDR3: CASSLSGTEFYEQYF
size: few; J: TRBJ2-7; V: TRBV6-5; CDR3: CASSYQTSSEQYF